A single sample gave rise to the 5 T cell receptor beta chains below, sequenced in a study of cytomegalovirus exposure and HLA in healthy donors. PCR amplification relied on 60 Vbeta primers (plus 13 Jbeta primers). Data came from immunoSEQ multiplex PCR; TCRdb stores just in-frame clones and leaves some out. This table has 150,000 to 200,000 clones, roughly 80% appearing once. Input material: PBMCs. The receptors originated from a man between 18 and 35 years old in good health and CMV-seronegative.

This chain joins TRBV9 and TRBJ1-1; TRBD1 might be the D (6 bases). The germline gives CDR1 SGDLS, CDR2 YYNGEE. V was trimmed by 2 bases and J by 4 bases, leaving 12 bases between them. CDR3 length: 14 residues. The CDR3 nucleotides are TGTGCCAGCAGCGTGGATCAGGGGAGCACTGAAGCTTTCTTT. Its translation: CASSVDQGSTEAFF.

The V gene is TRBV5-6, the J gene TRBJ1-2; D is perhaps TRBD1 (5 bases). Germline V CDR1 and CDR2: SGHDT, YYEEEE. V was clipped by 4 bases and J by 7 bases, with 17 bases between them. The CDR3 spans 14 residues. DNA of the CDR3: TGTGCCAGCAGCGACCCCCAGGGAAGAGGTGGCTACACCTTC. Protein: CASSDPQGRGGYTF. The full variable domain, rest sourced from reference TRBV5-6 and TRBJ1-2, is DAGVTQSPTHLIKTRGQQVTLRCSPKSGHDTVSWYQQALGQGPQFIFQYYEEEERQRGNFPDRFSGHQFPNYSSELNVNALLLGDSALYLCASSDPQGRGGYTFGSGTRLTVV.

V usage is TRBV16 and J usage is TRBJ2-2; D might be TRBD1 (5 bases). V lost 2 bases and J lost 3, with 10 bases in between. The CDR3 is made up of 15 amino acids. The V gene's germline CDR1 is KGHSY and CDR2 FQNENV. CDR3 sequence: CASSQRGRDTGELFF. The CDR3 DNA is TGTGCCAGCAGCCAACGCGGCAGGGACACCGGGGAGCTGTTTTTT.

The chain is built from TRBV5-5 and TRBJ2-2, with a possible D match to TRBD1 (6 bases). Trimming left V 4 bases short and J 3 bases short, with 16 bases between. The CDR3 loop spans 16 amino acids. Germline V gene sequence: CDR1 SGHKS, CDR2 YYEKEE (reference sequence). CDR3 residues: CASSDQGRMDTGELFF. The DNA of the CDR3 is TGTGCCAGCAGCGATCAGGGGAGAATGGACACCGGGGAGCTGTTTTTT. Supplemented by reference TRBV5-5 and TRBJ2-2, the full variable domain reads DAGVTQSPTHLIKTRGQQVTLRCSPISGHKSVSWYQQVLGQGPQFIFQYYEKEERGRGNFPDRFSARQFPNYSSELNVNALLLGDSALYLCASSDQGRMDTGELFFGEGSRLTVL.

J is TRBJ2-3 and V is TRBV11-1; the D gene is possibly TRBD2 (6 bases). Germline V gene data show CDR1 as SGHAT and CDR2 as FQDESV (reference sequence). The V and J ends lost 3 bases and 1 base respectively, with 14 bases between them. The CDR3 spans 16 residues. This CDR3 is CASSFLGGGGTDTQYF. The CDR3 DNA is TGTGCCAGCAGCTTCCTCGGGGGTGGTGGCACAGATACGCAGTATTTT.